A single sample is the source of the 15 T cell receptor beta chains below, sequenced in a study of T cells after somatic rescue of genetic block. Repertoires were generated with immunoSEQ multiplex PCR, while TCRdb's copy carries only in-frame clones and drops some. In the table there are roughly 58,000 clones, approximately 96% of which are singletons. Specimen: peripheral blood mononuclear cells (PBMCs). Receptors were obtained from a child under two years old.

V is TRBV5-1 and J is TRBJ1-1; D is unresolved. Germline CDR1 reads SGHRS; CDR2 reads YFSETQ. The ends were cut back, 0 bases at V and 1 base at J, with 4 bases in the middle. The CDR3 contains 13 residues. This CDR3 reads CASSLERNTEAFF. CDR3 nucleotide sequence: TGCGCCAGCAGCTTGGAGAGGAACACTGAAGCTTTCTTT. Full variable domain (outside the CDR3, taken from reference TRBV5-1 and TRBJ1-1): KAGVTQTPRYLIKTRGQQVTLSCSPISGHRSVSWYQQTPGQGLQFLFEYFSETQRNKGNFPGRFSGRQFSNSRSEMNVSTLELGDSALYLCASSLERNTEAFFGQGTRLTVV.

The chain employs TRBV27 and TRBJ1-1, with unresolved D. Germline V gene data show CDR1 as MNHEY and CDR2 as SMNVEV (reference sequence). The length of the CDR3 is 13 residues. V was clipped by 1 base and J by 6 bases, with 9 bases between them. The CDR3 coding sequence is TGTGCCAGCAGTTTATTCAGGCCCCCTGAAGCTTTCTTT. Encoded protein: CASSLFRPPEAFF.

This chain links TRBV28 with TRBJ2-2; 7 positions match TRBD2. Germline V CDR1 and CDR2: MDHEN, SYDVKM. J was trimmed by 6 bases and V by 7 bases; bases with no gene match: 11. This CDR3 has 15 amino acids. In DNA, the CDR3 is TGTGCCAGCAATTTGGCGGGAGCCAGAGCCGGGGAGCTGTTTTTT. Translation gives CASNLAGARAGELFF.

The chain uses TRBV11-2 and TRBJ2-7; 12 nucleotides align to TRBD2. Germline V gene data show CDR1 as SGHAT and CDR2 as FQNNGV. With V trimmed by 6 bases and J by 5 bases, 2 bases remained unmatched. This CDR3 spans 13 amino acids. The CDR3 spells CASRTSGSDEQYF. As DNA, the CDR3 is TGTGCCAGCAGGACTAGCGGGAGCGACGAGCAGTACTTC.

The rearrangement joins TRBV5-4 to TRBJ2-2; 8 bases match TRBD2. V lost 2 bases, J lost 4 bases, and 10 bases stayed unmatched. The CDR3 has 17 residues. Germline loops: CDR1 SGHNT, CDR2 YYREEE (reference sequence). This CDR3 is CASSLTWLAGRTGELFF. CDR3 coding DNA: TGTGCCAGCAGCTTAACTTGGCTAGCGGGCCGCACCGGGGAGCTGTTTTTT.

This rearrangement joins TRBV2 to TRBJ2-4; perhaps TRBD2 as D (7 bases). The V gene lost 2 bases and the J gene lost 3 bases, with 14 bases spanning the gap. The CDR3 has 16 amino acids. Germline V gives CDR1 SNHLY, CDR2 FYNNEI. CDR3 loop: CASSERGREVKNIQYF. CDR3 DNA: TGTGCCAGCAGTGAAAGGGGGAGGGAGGTCAAAAACATTCAGTACTTC.

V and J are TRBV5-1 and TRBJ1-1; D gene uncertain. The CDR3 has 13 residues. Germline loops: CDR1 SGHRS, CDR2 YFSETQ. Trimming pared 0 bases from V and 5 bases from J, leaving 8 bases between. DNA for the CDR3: TGCGCCAGCAGCTTGGAAGTTTCAACTGAAGCTTTCTTT. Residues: CASSLEVSTEAFF.

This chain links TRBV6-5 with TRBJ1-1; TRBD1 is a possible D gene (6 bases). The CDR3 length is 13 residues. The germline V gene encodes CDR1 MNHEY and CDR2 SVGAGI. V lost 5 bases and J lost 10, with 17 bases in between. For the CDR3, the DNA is TGTGCCAGCAGTAAAGGATCCTTCAGGGGAGCTTTCTTT. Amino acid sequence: CASSKGSFRGAFF.

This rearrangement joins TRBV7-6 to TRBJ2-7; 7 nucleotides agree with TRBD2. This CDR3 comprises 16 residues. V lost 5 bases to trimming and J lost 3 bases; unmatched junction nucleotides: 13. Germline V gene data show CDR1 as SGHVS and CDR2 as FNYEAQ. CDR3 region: CASSASPLAAFYEQYF. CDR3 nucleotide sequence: TGTGCCAGCAGCGCCTCACCGCTAGCGGCCTTCTACGAGCAGTACTTC.

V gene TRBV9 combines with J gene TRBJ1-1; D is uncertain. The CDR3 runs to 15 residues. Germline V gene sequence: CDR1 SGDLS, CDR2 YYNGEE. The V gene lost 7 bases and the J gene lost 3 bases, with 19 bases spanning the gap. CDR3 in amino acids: CASGSTTRGDTEAFF. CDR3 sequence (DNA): TGTGCCAGCGGTTCCACTACGCGGGGTGACACTGAAGCTTTCTTT.

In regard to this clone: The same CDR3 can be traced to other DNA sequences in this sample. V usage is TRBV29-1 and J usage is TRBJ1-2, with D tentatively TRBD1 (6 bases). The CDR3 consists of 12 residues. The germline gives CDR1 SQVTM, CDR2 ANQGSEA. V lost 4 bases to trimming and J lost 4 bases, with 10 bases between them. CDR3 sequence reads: CSVAGDTYGYTF. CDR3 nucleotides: TGCAGCGTTGCGGGGGACACCTATGGCTACACCTTC. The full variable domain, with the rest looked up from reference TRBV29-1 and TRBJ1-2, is SAVISQKPSRDICQRGTSLTIQCQVDSQVTMMFWYRQQPGQSLTLIATANQGSEATYESGFVIDKFPISRPNLTFSTLTVSNMSPEDSSIYLCSVAGDTYGYTFGSGTRLTVV.

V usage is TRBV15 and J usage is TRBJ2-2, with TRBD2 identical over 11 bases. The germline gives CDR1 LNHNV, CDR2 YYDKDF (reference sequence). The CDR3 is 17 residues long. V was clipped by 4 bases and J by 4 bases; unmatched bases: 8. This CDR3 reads CATSIGALAGGTGELFF. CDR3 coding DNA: TGTGCCACCAGCATCGGGGCCCTAGCGGGAGGCACCGGGGAGCTGTTTTTT.

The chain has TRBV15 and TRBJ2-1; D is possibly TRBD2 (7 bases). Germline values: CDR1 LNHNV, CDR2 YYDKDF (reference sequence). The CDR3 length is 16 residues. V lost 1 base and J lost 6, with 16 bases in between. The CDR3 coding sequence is TGTGCCACCAGCAGAGTGAGGGGGACTAATCGCAATGAGCAGTTCTTC. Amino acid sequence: CATSRVRGTNRNEQFF.

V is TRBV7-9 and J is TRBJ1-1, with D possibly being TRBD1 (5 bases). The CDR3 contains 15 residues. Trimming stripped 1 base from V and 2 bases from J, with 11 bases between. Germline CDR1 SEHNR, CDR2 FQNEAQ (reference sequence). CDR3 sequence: CASSLEHRLNTEAFF. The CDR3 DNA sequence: TGTGCCAGCAGCTTAGAGCACAGGTTAAACACTGAAGCTTTCTTT.

The CDR3 here is CASRGGTKRNEQFF. For the CDR3, the DNA is TGTGCCAGCAGGGGGGGGACTAAGAGAAATGAGCAGTTCTTC. The rearrangement joins TRBV6-1 to TRBJ2-1; 7 bases agree with TRBD2. Per the germline V gene, CDR1 is MNHNS and CDR2 is SASEGT. Trimming removed 6 bases from V and 7 bases from J; junction bases left unmatched: 9. This CDR3 has 14 residues.